These 16 T cell receptor beta chains were all obtained from the same sample, sequenced in a study of cytomegalovirus exposure and HLA in healthy donors. Libraries were prepared by immunoSEQ multiplex PCR; TCRdb keeps only in-frame clonotypes and omits some of them. The sample shows some 70,000 clones, approximately 90% of them seen only once. The sequencing input was PBMCs. Receptors originate from a woman younger than 35 in good health and CMV-seronegative.

The rearrangement links TRBV28 to TRBJ2-1, with TRBD1 matching over 7 bases. The CDR3 is made up of 15 amino acids. In germline, CDR1 is MDHEN, CDR2 SYDVKM. J lost 6 bases, V lost 5 bases, and 10 bases had no gene match. As DNA, the CDR3 is TGTGCCAGCAGTGACAGCGGTAGGGGGCCCAATGAGCAGTTCTTC. Encoded protein: CASSDSGRGPNEQFF.

The chain has TRBV15 and TRBJ2-7, with D tentatively TRBD2 (6 bases). Trimming stripped 3 bases from V and 6 bases from J, with 12 bases between. The CDR3 consists of 13 residues. Germline V CDR1 and CDR2: LNHNV, YYDKDF (reference sequence). The CDR3: CATSSVMGGEQYF. For the CDR3, the DNA is TGTGCCACCAGCAGTGTCATGGGGGGCGAGCAGTACTTC.

This clone occurred once. V gene TRBV6-1 combines with J gene TRBJ1-3; 7 positions match TRBD1. CDR1 MNHNS and CDR2 SASEGT come from the germline V gene. Losses at the gene ends were 5 bases for V and 4 bases for J; bases not matched to a gene: 2. The CDR3 sequence is 13 residues long. The CDR3 sequence: CASSRQGGNTIYF. The CDR3 DNA follows: TGTGCCAGCAGTCGACAGGGAGGAAACACCATATATTTT.

The V call is TRBV19, the J call TRBJ1-3, with D unclear. V shed 4 bases and J shed 0 bases, with 10 bases lying between them. Germline CDR1 LNHDA, CDR2 SQIVND (reference sequence). This CDR3 has 15 residues. The DNA for the CDR3 is TGTGCCAGTAGTAGAGGCTCCAGCTCTGGAAACACCATATATTTT. It specifies CASSRGSSSGNTIYF.

The V call is TRBV6-5, the J call TRBJ2-1, with TRBD1 as a possible D gene (6 bases). Per germline, CDR1 MNHEY and CDR2 SVGAGI. The V gene lost 7 bases and the J gene lost 8 bases, with 18 bases spanning the gap. The CDR3 extends over 14 amino acids. The chain's CDR3 is CASTKTRDTHEQFF. The CDR3, as DNA: TGTGCCAGCACCAAAACCCGGGACACTCATGAGCAGTTCTTC.

V is TRBV7-3 and J is TRBJ2-2, with no clear D. The CDR3 is 15 residues long. CDR1 SGHTA and CDR2 FQGTGA come from the germline V gene. Trimming pared 5 bases from V and 3 bases from J, leaving 13 bases between. The CDR3 bases are TGTGCCAGCAGCCAAACCGGGTCATACACCGGGGAGCTGTTTTTT. Residues: CASSQTGSYTGELFF.

This clone has only one observation. This chain connects TRBV10-3 to TRBJ1-5; 8 nucleotides match TRBD1. The junction had 6 bases not matched to a gene; V was cut back by 6 bases and J by 2 bases. Germline assignment: CDR1 ENHRY and CDR2 SYGVKD. The CDR3 consists of 15 residues. The CDR3 reads CAIRDDRGGNQPQHF. CDR3 coding DNA: TGTGCCATCAGAGATGACAGGGGAGGCAATCAGCCCCAGCATTTT.

CDR3 in DNA: TGTGCCTCCGTTCTGGTGGGGCAGACTGAAGCTTTCTTT. It is translated as CASVLVGQTEAFF. This chain links TRBV7-9 with TRBJ1-1; D might be TRBD1 (5 bases). V lost 11 bases, J lost 5 bases, and 18 bases lay in between. The germline gives CDR1 SEHNR, CDR2 FQNEAQ (reference sequence). The CDR3 consists of 13 residues. Full variable domain (outside the CDR3, taken from reference TRBV7-9 and TRBJ1-1): DTGVSQNPRHKITKRGQNVTFRCDPISEHNRLYWYRQTLGQGPEFLTYFQNEAQLEKSRLLSDRFSAERPKGSFSTLEIQRTEQGDSAMYLCASVLVGQTEAFFGQGTRLTVV.

The gene calls are TRBV5-6 and TRBJ2-1; the match to TRBD2 covers 16 bases. The CDR3 is 16 amino acids. The germline CDR1 and CDR2 sequences are SGHDT and YYEEEE. V trimming: 4 bases; J trimming: 6 bases; junction bases outside the gene matches: 4. The CDR3 DNA is TGTGCCAGCAGCGAGGGACTAGCGGGGGGGCCCAATGAGCAGTTCTTC. Protein: CASSEGLAGGPNEQFF.

V is TRBV28 and J is TRBJ2-3; D gene ambiguous. This CDR3 region has 15 residues. The V end was cut by 6 bases, the J end by 3 bases, with 16 bases between. Per the germline V gene, CDR1 is MDHEN and CDR2 is SYDVKM. CDR3 protein: CASSPIVGLTDTQYF. The CDR3 DNA is TGTGCCAGCAGCCCCATCGTGGGCCTAACAGATACGCAGTATTTT.

The chain has TRBV11-2 and TRBJ2-7; 15 bases fit TRBD2. Trimming at V came to 5 bases and at J to 5 bases, leaving 7 bases not matched to a gene. Germline CDR1 and CDR2: SGHAT and FQNNGV. The CDR3 covers 16 residues. The CDR3 here is CASSLWTSGRANEQYF. The CDR3 region has the DNA TGTGCCAGCAGCCTGTGGACTAGCGGGAGGGCGAACGAGCAGTACTTC.

The chain carries TRBV11-3 and TRBJ2-4; 8 bases map to TRBD2. J gave up 8 bases and V 3 bases, and 6 bases lay outside the gene matches. Germline lookup yields CDR1 SGHNT and CDR2 YENEEA. The length of the CDR3 is 14 residues. The CDR3 nucleotides read TGTGCCAGCAGCTTCTCCGGGGGGGGAGACATTCAGTACTTC. Its protein product is CASSFSGGGDIQYF.

V gene TRBV28 combines with J gene TRBJ2-7; TRBD2 matches at 8 bases. Germline V gene sequence: CDR1 MDHEN, CDR2 SYDVKM. The CDR3 spans 15 residues. The junction had 3 bases not matched to a gene; V was cut back by 1 base and J by 1 base. CDR3 nucleotides: TGTGCCAGCAGTTTATCTAGCGGGCTGTCCTACGAGCAGTACTTC. Its protein is CASSLSSGLSYEQYF. The full variable domain, completed using reference TRBV28 and TRBJ2-7, is DVKVTQSSRYLVKRTGEKVFLECVQDMDHENMFWYRQDPGLGLRLIYFSYDVKMKEKGDIPEGYSVSREKKERFSLILESASTNQTSMYLCASSLSSGLSYEQYFGPGTRLTVT.

The chain links TRBV4-2 to TRBJ2-7, with 9 bases matching TRBD1. The germline CDR1 and CDR2 sequences are LGHNA and YNFKEQ. CDR3 length: 15 residues. Germline trimming cut 4 bases from V and 6 bases from J; bases unmatched to any gene: 10. The CDR3 DNA follows: TGTGCCAGCAGCCCATCCGGGACAGGGAGTGGCGAGCAGTACTTC. This translates into CASSPSGTGSGEQYF.

This clone was recorded a few times. The gene calls are TRBV4-1 and TRBJ2-7, with 9 bases lining up with TRBD1. The trim removed 2 bases at V and 5 bases at J, leaving 7 bases unmatched. The CDR3 has 15 amino acids. Germline loops: CDR1 MGHRA, CDR2 YSYEKL. CDR3 sequence (DNA): TGCGCCAGCAGCCAAAACCGGGACAGGGCCAACGAGCAGTACTTC. Residues: CASSQNRDRANEQYF.

V usage is TRBV30 and J usage is TRBJ2-3, with 9 bases fitting TRBD1. Germline V gene data show CDR1 as GTSNPN and CDR2 as SVGIG (reference sequence). The CDR3 contains 14 residues. After removal of 4 bases from V and 5 bases from J, the junction contained 7 bases not matched to a gene. The CDR3 nucleotides are TGTGCCTGGAATCCGGGACAGGGCAAAGATACGCAGTATTTT. It translates to CAWNPGQGKDTQYF.